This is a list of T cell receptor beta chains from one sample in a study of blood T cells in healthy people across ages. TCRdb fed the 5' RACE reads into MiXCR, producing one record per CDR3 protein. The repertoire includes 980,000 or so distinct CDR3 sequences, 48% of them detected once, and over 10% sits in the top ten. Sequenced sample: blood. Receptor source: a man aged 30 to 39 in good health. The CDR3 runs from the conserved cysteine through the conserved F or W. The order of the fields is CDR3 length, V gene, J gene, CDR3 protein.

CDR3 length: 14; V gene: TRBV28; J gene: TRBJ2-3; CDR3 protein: CASTLAVLTDTQYF
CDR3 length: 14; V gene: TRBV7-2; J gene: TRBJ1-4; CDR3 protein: CASSRRQGEKKLFF
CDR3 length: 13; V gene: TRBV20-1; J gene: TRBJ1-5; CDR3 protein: CSASGTENQPQHF
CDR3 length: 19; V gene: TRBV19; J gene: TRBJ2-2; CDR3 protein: CASSIERWEGGKVAGELFF
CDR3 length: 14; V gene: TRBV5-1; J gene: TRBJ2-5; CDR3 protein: CASSPETGVETQYF
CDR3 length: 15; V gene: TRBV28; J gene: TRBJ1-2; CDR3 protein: CASSPAGRGLYGYTF
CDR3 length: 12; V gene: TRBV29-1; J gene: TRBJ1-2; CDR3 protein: CSAPTGGRGYTF
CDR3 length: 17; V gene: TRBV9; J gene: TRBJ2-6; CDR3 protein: CASSVNSERSGANVLTF
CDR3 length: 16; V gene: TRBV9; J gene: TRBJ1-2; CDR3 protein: CASSVARDRSNYGYTF
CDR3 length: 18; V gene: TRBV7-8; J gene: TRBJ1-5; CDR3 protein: CASSLTGGVGVSNQPQHF
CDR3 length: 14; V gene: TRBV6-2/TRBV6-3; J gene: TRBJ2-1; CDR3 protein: CASSDSGMKNEQFF
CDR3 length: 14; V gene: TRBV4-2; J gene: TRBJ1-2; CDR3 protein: CASSPGGSNYGYTF
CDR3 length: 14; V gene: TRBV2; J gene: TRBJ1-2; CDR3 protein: CASILDSANYGYTF
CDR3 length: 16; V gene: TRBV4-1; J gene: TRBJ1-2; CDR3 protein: CASSPGRGQGAYGYTF
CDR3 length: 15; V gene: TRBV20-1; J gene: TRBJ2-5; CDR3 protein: CSASSAGGFQETQYF
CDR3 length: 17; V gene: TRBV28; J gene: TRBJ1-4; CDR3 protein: CASSSRGGAGFNEKLFF
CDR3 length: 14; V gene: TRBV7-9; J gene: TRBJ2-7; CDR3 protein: CASSKGLVPYEQYF
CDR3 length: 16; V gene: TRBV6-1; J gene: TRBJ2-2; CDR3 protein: CASSPQYGSGLGELFF
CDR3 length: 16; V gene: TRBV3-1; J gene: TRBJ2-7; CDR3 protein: CATSRTTGGSVGEQYF
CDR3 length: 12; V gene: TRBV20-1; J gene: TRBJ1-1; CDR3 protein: CSAQYRGTEAFF
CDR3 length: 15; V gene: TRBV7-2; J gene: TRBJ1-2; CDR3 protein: CASSEGGRRGYGYTF
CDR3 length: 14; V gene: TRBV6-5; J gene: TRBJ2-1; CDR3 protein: CASSYSILADEQFF
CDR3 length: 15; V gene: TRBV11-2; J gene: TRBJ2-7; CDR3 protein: CASSLDNGAFYEQYF
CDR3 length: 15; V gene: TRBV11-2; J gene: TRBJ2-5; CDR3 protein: CASSLVTGTEETQYF
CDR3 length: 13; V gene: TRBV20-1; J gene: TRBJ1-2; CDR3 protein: CSAPAMDRAGYTF
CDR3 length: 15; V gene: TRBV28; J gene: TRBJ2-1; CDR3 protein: CASSPAGLRADEQFF
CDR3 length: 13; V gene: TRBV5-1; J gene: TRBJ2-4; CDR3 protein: CASSWVGRDIQYF
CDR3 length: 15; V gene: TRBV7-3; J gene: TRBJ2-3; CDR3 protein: CASSLPRGGTDTQYF